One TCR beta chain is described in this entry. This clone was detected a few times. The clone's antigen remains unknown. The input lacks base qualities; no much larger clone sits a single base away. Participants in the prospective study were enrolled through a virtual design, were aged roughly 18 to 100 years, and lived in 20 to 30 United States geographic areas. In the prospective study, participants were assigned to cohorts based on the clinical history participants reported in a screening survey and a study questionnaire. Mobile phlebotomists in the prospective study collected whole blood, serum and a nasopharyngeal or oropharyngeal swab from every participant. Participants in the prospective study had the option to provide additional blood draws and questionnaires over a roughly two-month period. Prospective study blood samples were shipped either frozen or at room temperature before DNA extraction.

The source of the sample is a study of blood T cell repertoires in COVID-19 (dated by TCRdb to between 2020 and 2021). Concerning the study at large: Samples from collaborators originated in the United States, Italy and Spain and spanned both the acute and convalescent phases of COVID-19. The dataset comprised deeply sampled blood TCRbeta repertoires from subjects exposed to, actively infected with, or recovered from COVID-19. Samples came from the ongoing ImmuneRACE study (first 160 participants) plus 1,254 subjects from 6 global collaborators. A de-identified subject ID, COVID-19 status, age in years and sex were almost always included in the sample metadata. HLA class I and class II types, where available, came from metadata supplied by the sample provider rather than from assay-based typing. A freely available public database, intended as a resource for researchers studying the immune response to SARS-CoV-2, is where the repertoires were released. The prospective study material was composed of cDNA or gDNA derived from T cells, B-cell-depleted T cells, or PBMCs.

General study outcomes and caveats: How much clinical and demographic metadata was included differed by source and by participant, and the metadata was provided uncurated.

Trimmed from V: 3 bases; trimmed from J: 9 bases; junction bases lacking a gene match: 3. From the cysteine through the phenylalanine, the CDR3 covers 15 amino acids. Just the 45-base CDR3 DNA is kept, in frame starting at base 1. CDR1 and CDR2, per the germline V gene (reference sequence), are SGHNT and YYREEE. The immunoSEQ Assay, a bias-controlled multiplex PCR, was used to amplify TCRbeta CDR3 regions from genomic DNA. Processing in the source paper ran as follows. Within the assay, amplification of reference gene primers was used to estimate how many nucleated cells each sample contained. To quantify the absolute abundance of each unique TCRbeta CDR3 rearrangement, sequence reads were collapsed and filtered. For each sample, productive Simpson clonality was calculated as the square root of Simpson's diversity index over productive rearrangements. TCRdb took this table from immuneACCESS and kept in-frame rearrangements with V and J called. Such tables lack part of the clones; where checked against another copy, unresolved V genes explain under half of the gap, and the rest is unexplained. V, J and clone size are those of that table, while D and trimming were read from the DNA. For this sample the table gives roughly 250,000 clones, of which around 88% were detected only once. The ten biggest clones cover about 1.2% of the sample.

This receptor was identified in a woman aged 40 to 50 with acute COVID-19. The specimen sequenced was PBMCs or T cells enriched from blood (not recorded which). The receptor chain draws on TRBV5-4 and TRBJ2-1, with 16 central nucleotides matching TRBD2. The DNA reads TGTGCCAGCAGCTCGGGACTAGCGGGAGGGGGTGAGCAGTTCTTC. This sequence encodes CASSSGLAGGGEQFF.